The 2 T cell receptor beta chains presented below share a single source sample, sequenced in a study of T cells in Graves' hyperthyroidism and ophthalmopathy. There were TCR beta CDR3 regions amplified from RNA transcripts. First-round RT-PCR targeting the TCR CDR3 was performed with the HTBI primer set. TCRdb ran MiXCR on the multiplex PCR reads and lists one entry per CDR3 protein. The sample consists of hundreds of thousands of distinct CDR3 sequences, roughly 25% of them appearing once. Sequencing was carried out using blood. The receptors come from a man over 45 with Graves' hyperthyroidism.

In this sample, this clonotype turned up a few times. The rearrangement uses TRBV2 and TRBJ2-2; weak D call: TRBD2 (6 bases). V lost 8 bases and J 4 bases, leaving 14 bases between the germline ends. The length of the CDR3 is 14 residues. Germline V gives CDR1 SNHLY, CDR2 FYNNEI. The DNA for the CDR3 is TGTGCCAGCGGCGGAGGGAGTGTCACCGGGGAGCTGTTTTTT. Its protein is CASGGGSVTGELFF. The whole variable domain, remainder taken from reference TRBV2 and TRBJ2-2, is EPEVTQTPSHQVTQMGQEVILRCVPISNHLYFYWYRQILGQKVEFLVSFYNNEISEKSEIFDDQFSVERPDGSNFTLKIRSTKLEDSAMYFCASGGGSVTGELFFGEGSRLTVL.

The chain joins TRBV6-1 to TRBJ1-3; 7 bases match TRBD1. From germline, CDR1 is MNHNS and CDR2 SASEGT. CDR3 length: 17 amino acids. Losses at the gene ends were 2 bases for V and 0 bases for J; bases not matched to a gene: 7. The DNA of the CDR3 is TGTGCCAGCAGTGAACGGGACAGTGGTAGCTCTGGAAACACCATATATTTT. Its translation is CASSERDSGSSGNTIYF.